Listed below are T cell receptor beta chains from one sample, sequenced in a study of T cell repertoires in cytomegalovirus infection. MiXCR, applied by TCRdb to the reads, yields one record per CDR3 protein. Among around 190,000 distinct CDR3 sequences, approximately 15% were seen once, and the ten largest hold 25% to 30%. The sequencing sample was made of PBMCs. These receptors all stem from a human donor in good health (CMV status not recorded). Some clones in this sample may be carry-over from other donors' samples. CDR3s include the opening cysteine and the closing phenylalanine or tryptophan. The D gene is left open where the match is weak. Where a row states a size, it is once, few, many or the class of an expanded clone; other rows omit it.

TGTGCCAGCAGCAAAGACATGAACACTGAAGCTTTCTTT	CASSKDMNTEAFF	TRBV7-2	NA	many	TRBJ1-1
TGTGCCAGCAGCTTATTAACGCTTAGCTCTGGAAACACCATATATTTT	CASSLLTLSSGNTIYF	TRBV13	NA	NA	TRBJ1-3
TGTGCCAGCAGCCCGAGTGGACACGAGCAGTACTTC	CASSPSGHEQYF	TRBV7-6	NA	NA	TRBJ2-7
TGCAGCGTGGGAAACCATTTGAACACTGAAGCTTTCTTT	CSVGNHLNTEAFF	TRBV29-1	NA	NA	TRBJ1-1
TGTGCCAGCAGTACGCACAACTATGGCTACACCTTC	CASSTHNYGYTF	TRBV7-2	NA	many	TRBJ1-2
TGTGCCATCTATTCGAGGGGGCGCATGAACACTGAAGCTTTCTTT	CAIYSRGRMNTEAFF	TRBV28	TRBD1	many	TRBJ1-1
TGTGCCAGCAGCACCCACACGACAGGCTCTGGAAACACCATATATTTT	CASSTHTTGSGNTIYF	TRBV11-2	NA	many	TRBJ1-3
TGTGCCAGCAGCGCCCAGGCCGTTACGGTGGAAAAACTGTTTTTT	CASSAQAVTVEKLFF	TRBV7-2	NA	many	TRBJ1-4
TGCAGCGGACGGGAGGGACCAGATACGCAGTATTTT	CSGREGPDTQYF	TRBV29-1	TRBD2	NA	TRBJ2-3
TGTGCCAGCAGCCTCGGAGCAGGGCCAACCTACGAGCAGTACTTC	CASSLGAGPTYEQYF	TRBV7-3	NA	many	TRBJ2-7
TGTGCCAGCAGTTTAGTGGACAGGAGATTTAACTATGGCTACACCTTC	CASSLVDRRFNYGYTF	TRBV28	TRBD1	few	TRBJ1-2
TGTGCCAGCAGTTTGGGCACCATCAATCAGCCCCAGCATTTT	CASSLGTINQPQHF	TRBV12-3/TRBV12-4	NA	many	TRBJ1-5
TGCGCCAGCAGCCTGTCCCCCCGGACCCACACTGAAGCTTTCTTT	CASSLSPRTHTEAFF	TRBV5-1	NA	NA	TRBJ1-1
TGTGCCAGCAGTTTTTCCGGCAGGGTTCAAGAGACCCAGTACTTC	CASSFSGRVQETQYF	TRBV27	NA	few	TRBJ2-5
TGCGCCAGCAGCCACAATGAACTCTCTGGAAACACCATATATTTT	CASSHNELSGNTIYF	TRBV5-1	NA	few	TRBJ1-3
TGTGCCAGCAGACCCCTTCTGTTTCCGGGACAGACTGACAATGAGCAGTTCTTC	CASRPLLFPGQTDNEQFF	TRBV6-6	TRBD1	many	TRBJ2-1
TGTGCCAGTACTAAGGTGGGTCCGGGACGCTCCTACAATGAGCAGTTCTTC	CASTKVGPGRSYNEQFF	TRBV19	NA	few	TRBJ2-1
TGTGCCAGCAGTTTGAATCGGCAGCCCCAGCATTTT	CASSLNRQPQHF	TRBV28	NA	NA	TRBJ1-5
TGTGCCAGCAGCTTGTATCCGCAGGGAATCTACGAGCAGTACTTC	CASSLYPQGIYEQYF	TRBV5-6	NA	many	TRBJ2-7
TGTGCCAGCAGTTCTCGTCGGCTAGCGCAGAACTCCTACGAGCAGTACTTC	CASSSRRLAQNSYEQYF	TRBV6-5	NA	NA	TRBJ2-7
TGTGCCAGCAGCCGGGACAGGGGTAATGAAAAACTGTTTTTT	CASSRDRGNEKLFF	TRBV7-6	TRBD1	few	TRBJ1-4
TGTGCCAGCAGCTTACAGAATCCCCTTTACGAGCAGTACTTC	CASSLQNPLYEQYF	TRBV28	NA	many	TRBJ2-7
TGTGCCAGCAGTTTATTCCGAGGACAGGGTTATGAGGAGCAGTACTTC	CASSLFRGQGYEEQYF	TRBV28	TRBD1	NA	TRBJ2-7
TGCGCCAGCAGCTTGATTCCGAATCAGCCCCAGCATTTT	CASSLIPNQPQHF	TRBV5-1	NA	NA	TRBJ1-5
TGTGCCAGCAGCTCTCCGGGACAGAAGAATCCTACTTATGGCTACACCTTC	CASSSPGQKNPTYGYTF	TRBV7-2	TRBD1	many	TRBJ1-2
TGCGCCAGCAGCTTGGGGACAGGGAAATACGAGCAGTACTTC	CASSLGTGKYEQYF	TRBV5-1	TRBD1	few	TRBJ2-7
TGCAGTGCGCAAGAGGCGGGATTCTACAATGAGCAGTTCTTC	CSAQEAGFYNEQFF	TRBV20-1	NA	NA	TRBJ2-1
TGTGCCAGCAGTTACCTCAATGAGCAGTTCTTC	CASSYLNEQFF	TRBV6-5	NA	many	TRBJ2-1
TGTGCCAGTAGTCCTGACAGACGATATGGCTACACCTTC	CASSPDRRYGYTF	TRBV19	NA	many	TRBJ1-2
TGTGCCAGCAGTTTTGGGTACAATCAGCCCCAGCATTTT	CASSFGYNQPQHF	TRBV27	NA	NA	TRBJ1-5
TGTGCCACCTTTGCTAGCGGGGTGAACACCGGGGAGCTGTTTTTT	CATFASGVNTGELFF	TRBV10-3	TRBD2	many	TRBJ2-2
TGTGCCAGCAGCTTATCAGGGTTGGACGAGCAGTACTTC	CASSLSGLDEQYF	TRBV7-6	NA	NA	TRBJ2-7
TGCAGCGGCGGACTAGGAGCCTACAATGAGCAGTTCTTC	CSGGLGAYNEQFF	TRBV29-1	TRBD2	many	TRBJ2-1
TGTGCCACCAGTGACTTCGACAGCTATGGCTACACCTTC	CATSDFDSYGYTF	TRBV24-1	NA	many	TRBJ1-2
TGTGCCAGCCACAAGGCCCAAGCTAACTATGGCTACACCTTC	CASHKAQANYGYTF	TRBV28	NA	few	TRBJ1-2
TGTGCCAGCAGCTTAGACCAGGGGAACATTCAGTACTTC	CASSLDQGNIQYF	TRBV7-2	NA	many	TRBJ2-4